This is a list of T cell receptor beta chains from one sample in a study of regulatory dendritic cells for organ transplantation. Using immunoSEQ multiplex PCR, the repertoire was profiled, and TCRdb retains in-frame clones only, with some absent. The table shows approximately 12,000 clones, with roughly 79% occurring only once. These receptors' antigens are unknown. The sequenced sample consisted of naive CD8+ T cells from blood cultured with regulatory dendritic cells. The receptor source for this set is a human donor in good health. The CDR3 runs from the conserved cysteine through the conserved F or W. The order of the fields is clone size, J gene, D gene, V gene, CDR3 protein, CDR3 DNA. The D gene is left open where the match is weak. Expanded clones get a size class; other rows say once, few or many, or leave the size out.

. | TRBJ2-7 | . | TRBV27 | CASSRGTAYEQYF | TGTGCCAGCAGCCGCGGGACGGCCTACGAGCAGTACTTC
few | TRBJ1-1 | TRBD1 | TRBV5-6 | CASRRTGGIAFF | TGTGCCAGCAGGAGGACAGGGGGGATTGCTTTCTTT
. | TRBJ2-3 | TRBD2 | TRBV6-6 | CAILAGGRTDTQYF | TGTGCCATCCTCGCGGGGGGGCGTACAGATACGCAGTATTTT
. | TRBJ2-1 | . | TRBV7-9 | CASSLARGTYNEQFF | TGTGCCAGCAGCTTAGCCAGGGGTACCTACAATGAGCAGTTCTTC
. | TRBJ2-3 | TRBD2 | TRBV7-9 | CASSYGTSAYTDTQYF | TGTGCCAGCAGCTACGGGACTAGCGCGTACACAGATACGCAGTATTTT
. | TRBJ2-3 | TRBD2 | TRBV4-1 | CASSQDPSGGPSTDTQYF | TGCGCCAGCAGCCAAGATCCTAGCGGGGGCCCTAGCACAGATACGCAGTATTTT
. | TRBJ1-2 | . | TRBV5-5 | CASSFLGEAAYGYTF | TGTGCCAGCAGCTTTTTGGGAGAAGCAGCCTATGGCTACACCTTC
few | TRBJ2-7 | TRBD1 | TRBV13 | CASSLQGVLPYEQYF | TGTGCCAGCAGCCTTCAGGGGGTCCTCCCCTACGAGCAGTACTTC
few | TRBJ2-7 | . | TRBV4-1 | CASSQGLLDEQYF | TGCGCCAGCAGCCAAGGACTGTTAGACGAGCAGTACTTC
. | TRBJ1-1 | . | TRBV19 | CASSFGTEAFF | TGTGCCAGTAGTTTCGGTACTGAAGCTTTCTTT
. | TRBJ1-1 | . | TRBV13 | CASSSGGTYTEAFF | TGTGCCAGCAGTTCTGGCGGGACCTACACTGAAGCTTTCTTT
few | TRBJ2-3 | . | TRBV7-9 | CASSPRQGTDTQYF | TGTGCCAGCAGCCCACGACAGGGCACAGATACGCAGTATTTT
. | TRBJ2-1 | . | TRBV7-9 | CASSSPQVPNEQFF | TGTGCCAGCAGCTCCCCCCAGGTCCCCAATGAGCAGTTCTTC
. | TRBJ2-6 | TRBD1 | TRBV6-6 | CASSPSTGTGANVLTF | TGTGCCAGCAGTCCGTCGACAGGGACTGGGGCCAACGTCCTGACTTTC
few | TRBJ1-1 | . | TRBV7-6 | CASSSQQGRNTEAFF | TGTGCCAGCAGCTCCCAGCAGGGTCGGAACACTGAAGCTTTCTTT
. | TRBJ2-7 | . | TRBV6-6 | CATQRDTNPRYEQYF | TGTGCCACCCAGAGGGACACTAACCCAAGGTACGAGCAGTACTTC
once | TRBJ1-1 | . | TRBV4-3 | CASSPHREMNTEAFF | TGCGCCAGCAGCCCACACAGGGAAATGAACACTGAAGCTTTCTTT
once | TRBJ1-1 | TRBD1 | TRBV7-9 | CASSLEGARTEAFF | TGTGCCAGCAGCTTAGAGGGGGCGCGGACTGAAGCTTTCTTT
. | TRBJ1-2 | . | TRBV6-1 | CASRDRGTISYGYTF | TGTGCCAGCAGGGATCGCGGGACGATCAGCTATGGCTACACCTTC
. | TRBJ1-1 | TRBD1 | TRBV5-5 | CASSTGQGGTEAFF | TGTGCCAGCAGCACCGGACAGGGGGGCACTGAAGCTTTCTTT
. | TRBJ2-3 | TRBD2 | TRBV7-8 | CASSPSGGTDTQYF | TGTGCCAGCAGCCCTAGCGGGGGTACAGATACGCAGTATTTT
. | TRBJ1-4 | . | TRBV15 | CATSRDDRGTNEKLFF | TGTGCCACCAGCAGAGATGATAGGGGTACTAATGAAAAACTGTTTTTT
. | TRBJ2-1 | . | TRBV5-4 | CASSLASNEQFF | TGTGCCAGCAGCTTGGCCAGTAATGAGCAGTTCTTC
. | TRBJ2-7 | . | TRBV27 | CASSPTGSRGTYEQYF | TGTGCCAGCAGTCCTACGGGGAGTAGAGGAACCTACGAGCAGTACTTC
. | TRBJ2-7 | . | TRBV2 | CASRMGGGGTYEQYF | TGTGCCAGCAGGATGGGAGGGGGGGGAACCTACGAGCAGTACTTC
. | TRBJ1-4 | TRBD1 | TRBV15 | CATSRVSGQVGEKLFF | TGTGCCACCAGCAGAGTCTCGGGACAGGTTGGCGAAAAACTGTTTTTT
. | TRBJ2-7 | . | TRBV2 | CASSEAGQYVEQYF | TGTGCCAGCAGTGAGGCAGGACAGTACGTAGAGCAGTACTTC
. | TRBJ1-2 | TRBD1 | TRBV11-2 | CASSLAPSSDRAYGYTF | TGTGCCAGCAGCTTAGCCCCCTCGTCGGACAGGGCCTATGGCTACACCTTC
. | TRBJ2-1 | . | TRBV21-1 | CASSKGASGEAKYEQFF | TGTGCCAGCAGCAAAGGGGCGTCGGGGGAGGCGAAATATGAGCAGTTCTTC
. | TRBJ2-1 | TRBD2 | TRBV9 | CASSSSGGLGNEQFF | TGTGCCAGCAGCTCTAGCGGGGGCCTTGGAAATGAGCAGTTCTTC
. | TRBJ1-5 | TRBD1 | TRBV2 | CASSEARGTGGWATPQHF | TGTGCCAGCAGTGAGGCTAGGGGGACAGGAGGCTGGGCAACGCCCCAGCATTTT
. | TRBJ1-2 | . | TRBV20-1 | CSRDGGYTF | TGCAGTCGTGACGGAGGGTACACCTTC
. | TRBJ2-7 | . | TRBV5-1 | CASSLAAGLVYEQYF | TGCGCCAGCAGCTTGGCGGCAGGTTTGGTCTACGAGCAGTACTTC
. | TRBJ1-4 | . | TRBV10-3 | CAISDNPRDEKLFF | TGTGCCATCAGTGACAACCCTAGAGATGAAAAACTGTTTTTT
. | TRBJ2-2 | TRBD1 | TRBV4-1 | CASSPAGQGVTGELFF | TGCGCCAGCAGCCCCGCCGGGCAGGGGGTTACCGGGGAGCTGTTTTTT
. | TRBJ2-3 | TRBD1 | TRBV2 | CASSHRGITHDTQYF | TGTGCCAGCAGCCACAGGGGAATAACACATGATACGCAGTATTTT